A selection of T cell receptor beta chains follows, all from one sample in a study of CD8 T cells in ankylosing spondylitis. TCRdb itself ran the 5' RACE reads through MiXCR, one entry per CDR3 protein. The sample lists 130,000 or so distinct CDR3 sequences, 17% seen once, with roughly 30% in the top ten. The sequencing sample was made of blood, either unsorted or a sorted T cell fraction (not recorded which). These TCRs come from a male donor with ankylosing spondylitis. CDR3s include the opening cysteine and the closing phenylalanine or tryptophan.

v_gene | CDR3aa
TRBV5-1 | CASSLYPQNEQFF
TRBV6-5 | CASSYLGGTETQYF
TRBV12-5 | CASGLVLGQPQHF
TRBV7-9 | CASSFSRANTGELFF
TRBV7-9 | CASSFTGNEQFF
TRBV20-1 | CSARDQGVPYNEQFF
TRBV4-1 | CASSQGGLNEAFF
TRBV19 | CASSMSRGKLFF
TRBV9 | CASSVEGTSGSPSYNEQFF
TRBV5-4 | CASSSTSGRAGETQYF
TRBV5-1 | CASSLDQEGGTNTEAFF
TRBV20-1 | CSARQINEKLFF
TRBV5-1 | CASSDRDRDIFFSGNTIYF
TRBV5-1 | CASEAYNEQFF
TRBV7-9 | CASTSSSYNEQFF
TRBV4-1 | CASSQDPPTGDTQYF
TRBV6-1 | CASSRLVGSLNEQFF
TRBV4-2 | CASSQERPEWGELFF
TRBV5-5 | CASSPPDRGNTGELFF
TRBV12-3/TRBV12-4 | CASRDTGVGEKLFF
TRBV16 | CASSQSSQGLPEAFF
TRBV27 | CASSLPGSYEQYF
TRBV5-6 | CASSLSGTGNYEQYF
TRBV7-3 | CASSPLAGNEQFF
TRBV2 | CASSEEDRKLFF
TRBV7-9 | CASSFPHIFGEQFF
TRBV5-1 | CASSYLREKVNTGELFF
TRBV7-9 | CASSSMPSGATYEQYF
TRBV7-8 | CASASGLARVSSYNEQFF